This T cell receptor beta chain was recovered during a study of CD8 T cells in ankylosing spondylitis. Study results and limitations: Made up of 7 to 9 highly homologous variants, a TCR beta motif appeared characteristic of ankylosing spondylitis blood.

This clonotype was seen more than once but under ten times. The antigen remains undetermined. Quantitative 5'-RACE with molecular barcodes produced the TCR beta libraries. TCRdb passed the 5' RACE reads through MiXCR, listing each CDR3 protein once. The table lists 400,000 to 450,000 distinct CDR3 sequences, 15% to 20% of them singletons. Germline values: CDR1 SGHRS, CDR2 YFSETQ. The V and J ends lost 3 bases and 2 bases respectively, with 15 bases between them. This CDR3 is built from 16 residues. The TCR was taken from a male donor with ankylosing spondylitis. The J gene is TRBJ2-1, the V gene TRBV5-1; maybe TRBD2 (5 bases). Sequencing was carried out using blood, either unsorted or a sorted T cell fraction (not recorded which). The DNA of the CDR3 is TGCGCCAGCAGCTCTCAAGGACTGTCGGCCTACAATGAGCAGTTCTTC. It translates to CASSSQGLSAYNEQFF.